The present T cell receptor beta chain was sequenced within a study of human T cells and chemical hapten exposure. This clonotype was detected ten times or more. The study used a library that attached unique molecular identifiers to individual cDNA molecules. One entry per CDR3 protein, called by TCRdb with MiXCR from the 5' RACE reads. The repertoire has around 82,000 distinct CDR3 sequences, more than 7% of them found once; the top ten carry 2% to 2.5%. Total RNA was isolated from unfractionated whole blood. V was pared by 0 bases and J by 4 bases, with 12 bases of the junction left unmatched. The germline V gene has CDR1 LGHNA and CDR2 YSLEER. This CDR3 spans 19 amino acids.

The clonotype originates from a male donor in good health. This chain joins TRBV4-3 and TRBJ2-5, with 12 bases identical to TRBD2. CDR3 DNA: TGCGCCAGCAGCCAAGAAATCAGGCTAGCGGGGGGGCCGGGAGAGACCCAGTACTTC. Translated: CASSQEIRLAGGPGETQYF.